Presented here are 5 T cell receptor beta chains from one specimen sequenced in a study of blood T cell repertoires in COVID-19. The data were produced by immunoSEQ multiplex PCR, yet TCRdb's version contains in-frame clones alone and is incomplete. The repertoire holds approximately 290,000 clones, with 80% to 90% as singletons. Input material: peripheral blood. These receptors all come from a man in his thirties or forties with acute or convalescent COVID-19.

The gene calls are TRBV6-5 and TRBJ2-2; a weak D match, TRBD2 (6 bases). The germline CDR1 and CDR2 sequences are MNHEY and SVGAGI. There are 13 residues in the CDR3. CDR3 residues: CAGRDTNTGELFF. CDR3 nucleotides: TGTGCGGGGCGGGATACGAACACCGGGGAGCTGTTTTTT.

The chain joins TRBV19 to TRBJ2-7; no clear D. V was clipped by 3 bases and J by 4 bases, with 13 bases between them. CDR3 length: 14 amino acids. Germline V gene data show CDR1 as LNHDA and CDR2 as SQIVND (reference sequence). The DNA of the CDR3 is TGTGCCAGTAGTATGAGGAGAGGCTTTTACGAGCAGTACTTC. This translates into CASSMRRGFYEQYF.

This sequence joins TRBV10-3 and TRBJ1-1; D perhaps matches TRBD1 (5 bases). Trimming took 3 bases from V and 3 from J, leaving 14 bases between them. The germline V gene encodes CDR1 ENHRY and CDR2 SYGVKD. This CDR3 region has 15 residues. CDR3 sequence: CAISDRGHSDTEAFF. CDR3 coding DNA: TGTGCCATCAGTGACCGAGGACACAGTGACACTGAAGCTTTCTTT.

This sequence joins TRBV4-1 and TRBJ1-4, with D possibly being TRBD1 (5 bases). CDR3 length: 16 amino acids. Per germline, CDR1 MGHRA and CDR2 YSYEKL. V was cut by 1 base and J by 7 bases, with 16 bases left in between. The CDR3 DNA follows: TGCGCCAGCAGCCAAGTGGGACTCACGAATGTTGAAAAACTGTTTTTT. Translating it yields CASSQVGLTNVEKLFF.

The CDR3 sequence is CASSSISFATNEKLFF. In DNA, the CDR3 is TGTGCCAGCAGCTCAATAAGCTTTGCAACTAATGAAAAACTGTTTTTT. This chain uses TRBV7-9 with TRBJ1-4; D gene uncertain. CDR3 length: 16 amino acids. Germline V CDR1 and CDR2: SEHNR, FQNEAQ (reference sequence). Trimming took off 4 bases at V and 0 bases at J, with 12 bases between the two ends.